Shown below are 19 T cell receptor beta chains from a single sample sequenced in a study of regulatory T cells in long-lasting Graves disease (TCRdb year 2021). Library preparation employed multiplex PCR. Sequencing instrument: Illumina HiSeq 4000. To build TCR beta libraries, CDR3 regions were amplified by Arm-PCR using iRepertoire HTBI primers. Clones were called with MiXCR by TCRdb after fastp trimmed the public reads at Q25, and only in-frame beta chains were retained. Entries that share a CDR3 protein sequence are merged under the most common genes and DNA. This sample is represented by hundreds of thousands of distinct CDR3 sequences; about 16% of them were singletons. Jointly, the top ten make up about 25% of the sample. The time point tag for this specimen amounts to: newly diagnosed GD, antithyroid drugs for less than 3 months. For both TCR sequencing and RNA sequencing, RNA was extracted from PBMCs in TRIzol.

Another study also made use of these data, one on T cells in Graves' hyperthyroidism and ophthalmopathy.

The specimen comprised peripheral blood mononuclear cells (PBMCs), sampled at new diagnosis, from a patient treated with antithyroid drugs. The receptors originated from a woman aged 35-65 years with Graves disease. Donor details come from another sample of the same person, matched by shared clones.

The J gene is TRBJ2-5, the V gene TRBV4-1; 8 bases map to TRBD2. Germline CDR1 MGHRA, CDR2 YSYEKL. The CDR3 length is 15 residues. The J segment lost 3 bases and the V segment lost 1 base, leaving 4 bases of the junction unmatched. As DNA, the CDR3 is TGCGCCAGCAGCCAAGGAATAGCGGGGAAAGAGACCCAGTACTTC. Its protein is CASSQGIAGKETQYF.

The CDR3 nucleotides read TGTGCCAGCAGTTTGAGGGTGGCGGGCCGCACAGATACGCAGTATTTT. As protein: CASSLRVAGRTDTQYF. V and J are TRBV27 and TRBJ2-3; TRBD2 might be the D (5 bases). The CDR3 is 16 residues long. V lost 3 bases, J lost 1 base, and 14 bases lay in between. Germline loops: CDR1 MNHEY, CDR2 SMNVEV (reference sequence).

This clonotype occurred many times. The chain has TRBV18 and TRBJ1-2, with D possibly being TRBD1 (5 bases). Deletions cut 3 bases from V and 6 bases from J, with 8 bases between. The CDR3 covers 12 residues. Germline lookup yields CDR1 KGHSH and CDR2 LQKENI. CDR3 amino acids: CASSPRADGYTF. The CDR3 region has the DNA TGTGCCAGCTCACCCAGGGCAGATGGCTACACCTTC.

This clonotype was seen repeatedly, ten times or more. V gene TRBV2 combines with J gene TRBJ2-1; 8 positions agree with TRBD2. Germline V lookup: CDR1 SNHLY, CDR2 FYNNEI. J gave up 7 bases and V 4 bases, and 9 bases lay outside the gene matches. The CDR3 has 15 amino acids. The CDR3, as DNA: TGTGCCAGCAGTGGCTACGGGGGGGCTGGAAATGAGCAGTTCTTC. Translating gives CASSGYGGAGNEQFF.

This clonotype came up a few times. The chain couples TRBV2 to TRBJ2-7; the D is unclear. The CDR3 length is 14 residues. Germline V gene data show CDR1 as SNHLY and CDR2 as FYNNEI. Trimming took off 4 bases at V and 7 bases at J, with 17 bases between the two ends. In nucleotides, the CDR3 is TGTGCCAGCAGTGTAACAGTCAGGTTGGGGGAGCAGTACTTC. Translating gives CASSVTVRLGEQYF. The full variable domain, rest sourced from reference TRBV2 and TRBJ2-7, is EPEVTQTPSHQVTQMGQEVILRCVPISNHLYFYWYRQILGQKVEFLVSFYNNEISEKSEIFDDQFSVERPDGSNFTLKIRSTKLEDSAMYFCASSVTVRLGEQYFGPGTRLTVT.

The V call is TRBV6-1, the J call TRBJ1-4, with a weak D call TRBD1 (5 bases). The V gene lost 6 bases and the J gene lost 3 bases, with 8 bases spanning the gap. The CDR3 is 13 residues long. From germline, CDR1 is MNHNS and CDR2 SASEGT. In DNA, the CDR3 is TGTGCCAGCAGGGGACGGCCTAATGAAAAACTGTTTTTT. Encoded protein: CASRGRPNEKLFF.

This sequence joins TRBV27 and TRBJ1-2; TRBD1 is a possible D gene (6 bases). Germline CDR1 reads MNHEY; CDR2 reads SMNVEV (reference sequence). Trimming shortened V by 5 bases and J by 8 bases, and 15 bases separated the two germline ends. The CDR3 runs 13 residues. Here the CDR3 reads CASSLPDRKGYTF. Here the CDR3 DNA reads TGTGCCAGCAGTCTCCCGGACAGAAAAGGCTACACCTTC.

At least ten counts were recorded for this clonotype. The J gene is TRBJ2-7, the V gene TRBV5-1; perhaps TRBD1 as D (6 bases). The germline gives CDR1 SGHRS, CDR2 YFSETQ. The CDR3 spans 14 residues. The V end lost 0 bases, the J end lost 2 bases, and 9 bases lay between the germline ends. In DNA, the CDR3 is TGCGCCAGCAGCTTGGGGTACAGGGCCTACGAGCAGTACTTC. It translates to CASSLGYRAYEQYF.

The rearrangement joins TRBV24-1 to TRBJ2-1, with unresolved D. Germline CDR1 KGHDR, CDR2 SFDVKD. Trimming took off 0 bases at V and 8 bases at J, with 4 bases between the two ends. The CDR3 sequence is 12 residues long. CDR3 in amino acids: CATSDLNDEQFF. The CDR3 bases are TGTGCCACCAGTGATTTGAATGATGAGCAGTTCTTC.

This clonotype appeared many times. The chain links TRBV12-3 or TRBV12-4 to TRBJ2-7, with 10 bases matching TRBD2. CDR3 length: 15 amino acids. V shed 1 base and J 5 bases; nucleotides not matched to a gene: 5. The CDR3 nucleotides read TGTGCCAGCAGTTTAGGGGGACTAGCGAGGAACGAGCAGTACTTC. Protein: CASSLGGLARNEQYF.

Note on this clonotype: A much larger clone lies a single base off, so this may be a read error. J is TRBJ2-7 and V is TRBV5-1; D not resolved. Germline V gene data show CDR1 as SGHRS and CDR2 as YFSETQ. V dropped 0 bases and J dropped 7 bases, with 17 bases sitting between them. The CDR3 runs to 15 residues. The CDR3 reads CASSLEGRSTGEQYF. The CDR3 DNA sequence: TGCGCCAGCAGCTTGGAGGGCAGGTCCACCGGAGAGCAGTACTTC.

This clonotype occurred many times. V and J are TRBV30 and TRBJ1-6, with D perhaps TRBD1 (6 bases). Between the trimmed V and J ends, which lost 3 bases and 9 bases, there was a span of 15 bases. This CDR3 region has 14 residues. Looked up from germline, CDR1 is GTSNPN and CDR2 is SVGIG (reference sequence). The CDR3 is CAWRGAGALSPLHF. DNA for the CDR3: TGTGCCTGGAGGGGCGCGGGGGCGCTTTCACCCCTCCACTTT.

This clonotype was counted ten times or more. The rearrangement joins TRBV18 to TRBJ2-3, with a tentative D call TRBD1 (6 bases). Looked up from germline, CDR1 is KGHSH and CDR2 is LQKENI. Trimming cost V 4 bases and J 2 bases, with 13 bases left between them. The CDR3 is 15 amino acids. CDR3 sequence reads: CASSLLQGITDTQYF. The CDR3 bases are TGTGCCAGCTCACTATTACAGGGTATCACAGATACGCAGTATTTT.

The chain has TRBV5-1 and TRBJ2-7; 8 bases map to TRBD2. Germline V gene data show CDR1 as SGHRS and CDR2 as YFSETQ. V was clipped by 10 bases and J by 0 bases; unmatched bases: 9. The CDR3 has 14 amino acids. The CDR3 sequence is CARERGGLSYEQYF. CDR3 nucleotides: TGCGCCCGAGAGCGCGGGGGGCTCTCCTACGAGCAGTACTTC.

This clonotype was recorded once. V is TRBV6-5 and J is TRBJ1-5, with D possibly matching TRBD1 (5 bases). CDR1 is MNHEY, CDR2 SVGAGI, per germline. Trimming cost V 4 bases and J 2 bases, with 15 bases left between them. The length of the CDR3 is 16 residues. CDR3 protein: CASSSATVSGNQPQHF. CDR3 coding DNA: TGTGCCAGCAGTTCCGCGACAGTTTCTGGCAATCAGCCCCAGCATTTT.

The V call is TRBV7-9, the J call TRBJ2-7; TRBD1 matches at 7 bases. This CDR3 comprises 15 residues. The V gene end was trimmed by 5 bases and the J gene end by 3 bases; junction bases not matched to a gene: 10. CDR1 is SEHNR and CDR2 is FQNEAQ in the germline V gene (reference sequence). Here the CDR3 DNA reads TGTGCCAGCAGCCAATCAGGGGGTTCTCTCTACGAGCAGTACTTC. As protein: CASSQSGGSLYEQYF.

The chain joins TRBV4-1 to TRBJ2-5, with 11 positions matching TRBD2. This CDR3 spans 15 amino acids. The V gene end was trimmed by 6 bases and the J gene end by 4 bases; junction bases not matched to a gene: 7. CDR1 is MGHRA and CDR2 is YSYEKL in the germline V gene. DNA for the CDR3: TGCGCCAGCAGTCGCACTCTAGCGGGGGGAGAGACCCAGTACTTC. As protein: CASSRTLAGGETQYF.

In regard to this clonotype: Possible read error: a much larger clone is one base away. The chain has TRBV2 and TRBJ2-2, with no clear D. CDR1 is SNHLY and CDR2 is FYNNEI in the germline V gene. The CDR3 covers 11 residues. The CDR3 sequence: CTSSVSVELFF. CDR3 sequence (DNA): TGTACCAGCAGTGTATCGGTGGAGCTGTTTTTT.

This clonotype was seen more than once but under ten times. The gene calls are TRBV20-1 and TRBJ1-3; the D is unclear. The germline CDR1 and CDR2 sequences are DFQATT and SNEGSKA (reference sequence). The CDR3 consists of 13 residues. Trimming shortened V by 1 base and J by 3 bases, and 7 bases separated the two germline ends. The chain's CDR3 is CSARGELGNTIYF. Written as DNA, the CDR3 is TGCAGTGCTAGAGGGGAACTTGGAAACACCATATATTTT.